This entry lists 25 T cell receptor beta chains sequenced from one sample in a study of blood T cell repertoires in COVID-19. Profiled with immunoSEQ multiplex PCR; TCRdb holds only in-frame clones, not every one. This sample yields 250,000 or so clones, of which more than 80% are seen a single time; more than 5.5% belongs to the top ten. Sample: peripheral blood. The receptors shown here come from a human donor in a cohort sampled during active COVID-19.

V usage is TRBV2 and J usage is TRBJ1-2; 8 bases map to TRBD1. Germline trimming cut 7 bases from V and 5 bases from J; bases unmatched to any gene: 9. Per the germline V gene, CDR1 is SNHLY and CDR2 is FYNNEI. This CDR3 region has 14 residues. CDR3 bases: TGTGCCAGCACCGGGACAGGCAGATGGTATGGCTACACCTTC. Translated: CASTGTGRWYGYTF.

The chain combines TRBV3-1 (or the pseudogene TRBV3-2) with TRBJ1-6; a possible D gene is TRBD1 (6 bases). V was pared by 3 bases and J by 10 bases, with 16 bases between. CDR3 length equals 15 residues. Germline loops: CDR1 LGHDT, CDR2 YNNKEL (reference sequence). The CDR3 coding sequence is TGTGCCAGCAGCCAGGGCACAGGGAAAAGGTCACCCCTCCACTTT. It specifies CASSQGTGKRSPLHF.

The rearrangement uses TRBV11-3 and TRBJ2-2, with 9 bases lining up with TRBD2. V was pared by 1 base and J by 6 bases, with 3 bases of the junction left unmatched. The CDR3 covers 15 residues. The germline gives CDR1 SGHNT, CDR2 YENEEA. CDR3 nucleotide sequence: TGTGCCAGCAGCTTAGGGACTAGCGTTTCCGGGGAGCTGTTTTTT. Amino acid sequence: CASSLGTSVSGELFF.

The chain couples TRBV19 to TRBJ2-1; no clear D. The CDR3 runs to 14 residues. Germline CDR1 and CDR2: LNHDA and SQIVND (reference sequence). Trimming stripped 5 bases from V and 2 bases from J, with 10 bases between. CDR3 residues: CASSVGQTYNEQFF. CDR3 coding DNA: TGTGCCAGTAGTGTGGGCCAAACCTACAATGAGCAGTTCTTC.

The DNA for the CDR3 is TGTGCCAGCAGTTCCGGACAGGGGGACTATGGCTACACCTTC. It codes for CASSSGQGDYGYTF. This chain joins TRBV28 and TRBJ1-2; 10 bases fit TRBD1. Per the germline V gene, CDR1 is MDHEN and CDR2 is SYDVKM. The CDR3 covers 14 residues. The V and J ends lost 4 bases and 3 bases, in that order; junction bases with no gene match: 2.

The chain recombines TRBV3-1 (or the pseudogene TRBV3-2) with TRBJ1-1; tentatively, D is TRBD1 (5 bases). In germline, CDR1 is LGHDT, CDR2 YNNKEL (reference sequence). There are 14 residues in the CDR3. Trimming removed 1 base from V and 5 bases from J, with 11 bases in between. The CDR3 loop reads CASSQAHRGTEAFF. CDR3 bases: TGTGCCAGCAGCCAAGCCCATCGGGGGACTGAAGCTTTCTTT.

The rearrangement links TRBV30 to TRBJ2-7; TRBD2 is a possible D gene (6 bases). Germline V gives CDR1 GTSNPN, CDR2 SVGIG (reference sequence). The CDR3 is made up of 13 amino acids. Trimming removed 1 base from V and 3 bases from J, with 10 bases in between. In DNA form, the CDR3 reads TGTGCCTGGAGTGGGGGGGTTGACTACGAGCAGTACTTC. The encoded protein is CAWSGGVDYEQYF.

This clone turned up a few times. CDR3 region: CATSDQNRGLAGELFF. The CDR3 DNA is TGTGCCACCAGTGACCAGAACAGGGGGTTAGCCGGGGAGCTGTTTTTT. The V call is TRBV24-1, the J call TRBJ2-2; TRBD1 matches at 8 bases. The CDR3 is 16 residues long. The germline CDR1 and CDR2 sequences are KGHDR and SFDVKD. After removal of 4 bases from V and 6 bases from J, the junction contained 9 bases not matched to a gene.

V is TRBV10-1 and J is TRBJ2-7, with TRBD1 as a possible D gene (6 bases). Trimming took off 9 bases at V and 2 bases at J, with 17 bases between the two ends. Germline CDR1 reads WNHNN; CDR2 reads SYGVQD (reference sequence). This CDR3 contains 14 residues. CDR3 nucleotide sequence: TGCGCCAGTTCAACAGGGCATGCAACCTACGAGCAGTACTTC. Translating it yields CASSTGHATYEQYF.

The chain is built from TRBV28 and TRBJ2-3; no clear D. Germline CDR1 reads MDHEN; CDR2 reads SYDVKM. CDR3 size: 14 residues. V was pared by 4 bases and J by 3 bases, with 11 bases between. CDR3 sequence (DNA): TGTGCCAGCAGTTCAGGCGAAAGAACAGATACGCAGTATTTT. It translates to CASSSGERTDTQYF.

J is TRBJ2-1 and V is TRBV4-2; 9 nucleotides match TRBD2. The CDR3 covers 13 residues. V trimming: 0 bases; J trimming: 14 bases; junction bases outside the gene matches: 5. Looked up from germline, CDR1 is LGHNA and CDR2 is YNFKEQ. The CDR3 loop reads CASSQDTAGGEFF. The CDR3 bases are TGTGCCAGCAGCCAAGATACAGCGGGGGGAGAGTTCTTC.

This chain connects TRBV2 to TRBJ1-3, with D perhaps matching TRBD1 (5 bases). The CDR3 is made up of 15 amino acids. Germline V gene sequence: CDR1 SNHLY, CDR2 FYNNEI. V dropped 3 bases and J dropped 4 bases, with 13 bases sitting between them. Here the CDR3 reads CASSDSPREGNTIYF. Written as DNA, the CDR3 is TGTGCCAGCAGTGATTCTCCCAGGGAAGGAAACACCATATATTTT.

The chain combines TRBV19 with TRBJ2-5, with 11 bases matching TRBD2. This CDR3 has 17 amino acids. Trimming took 5 bases from V and 0 from J; bases not matched to a gene: 8. Germline V gives CDR1 LNHDA, CDR2 SQIVND (reference sequence). CDR3 residues: CASSPFSGGADQETQYF. The CDR3 DNA is TGTGCCAGTAGTCCTTTTAGCGGGGGGGCCGACCAAGAGACCCAGTACTTC. Combining the CDR3 with reference TRBV19 and TRBJ2-5 gives the whole variable domain DGGITQSPKYLFRKEGQNVTLSCEQNLNHDAMYWYRQDPGQGLRLIYYSQIVNDFQKGDIAEGYSVSREKKESFPLTVTSAQKNPTAFYLCASSPFSGGADQETQYFGPGTRLLVL.

V is TRBV5-5 and J is TRBJ1-5; D is unclear. Germline V CDR1 and CDR2: SGHKS, YYEKEE (reference sequence). This CDR3 contains 15 residues. V lost 6 bases to trimming and J lost 0 bases, with 13 bases between them. DNA of the CDR3: TGTGCCAGCACCGGAGGTCAACATAGCAATCAGCCCCAGCATTTT. This sequence encodes CASTGGQHSNQPQHF.

This clone has more than one count but fewer than ten. The chain recombines TRBV15 with TRBJ1-2, with D unclear. The CDR3 runs 13 residues. Trimming removed 3 bases from V and 4 bases from J, with 9 bases in between. CDR1 and CDR2 (germline): LNHNV, YYDKDF (reference sequence). CDR3 nucleotide sequence: TGTGCCACCAGCAGGGCAGATACCTATGGCTACACCTTC. Amino acid sequence: CATSRADTYGYTF.

This rearrangement joins TRBV18 to TRBJ2-3; D unresolved. Germline V gene sequence: CDR1 KGHSH, CDR2 LQKENI. This CDR3 is 13 amino acids long. Trimming pared 6 bases from V and 4 bases from J, leaving 11 bases between. CDR3 sequence reads: CASSLGGADTQYF. The DNA of the CDR3 is TGTGCCAGCTCGCTCGGTGGAGCAGATACGCAGTATTTT. Together with reference TRBV18 and TRBJ2-3, the CDR3 gives the full variable domain: NAGVMQNPRHLVRRRGQEARLRCSPMKGHSHVYWYRQLPEEGLKFMVYLQKENIIDESGMPKERFSAEFPKEGPSILRIQQVVRGDSAAYFCASSLGGADTQYFGPGTRLTVL.

In this sample, this clone turned up once. V and J are TRBV7-9 and TRBJ2-7; a weak D match, TRBD1 (5 bases). This CDR3 contains 16 residues. V was cut by 4 bases and J by 0 bases, with 16 bases left in between. Germline lookup yields CDR1 SEHNR and CDR2 FQNEAQ (reference sequence). The CDR3, as DNA: TGTGCCAGCAGCTCCGGACAAGGCCTCAGCTCCTACGAGCAGTACTTC. As protein: CASSSGQGLSSYEQYF.

V usage is TRBV24-1 and J usage is TRBJ2-1; D might be TRBD1 (6 bases). The CDR3 runs 18 residues. Germline CDR1 KGHDR, CDR2 SFDVKD. V was clipped by 2 bases and J by 9 bases, with 25 bases between them. The CDR3 sequence is CATSDSPVGTPSVGEQFF. In DNA form, the CDR3 reads TGTGCCACCAGTGATTCGCCGGTCGGGACACCATCGGTTGGTGAGCAGTTCTTC.

The rearrangement links TRBV18 to TRBJ2-5; TRBD2 is a possible D gene (6 bases). The CDR3 has 15 amino acids. Germline CDR1 is KGHSH and CDR2 is LQKENI. Trimming took off 3 bases at V and 1 base at J, with 12 bases between the two ends. The CDR3 region is CASSPPEGLQETQYF. For the CDR3, the DNA is TGTGCCAGCTCACCTCCGGAGGGGCTCCAAGAGACCCAGTACTTC.

The rearrangement uses TRBV6-1 and TRBJ1-2, with D perhaps matching TRBD1 (6 bases). The V gene's germline CDR1 is MNHNS and CDR2 SASEGT. V lost 1 base and J 8 bases, leaving 14 bases between the germline ends. The CDR3 is 14 residues long. The CDR3 DNA follows: TGTGCCAGCAGTGAAGGAGCAGGGGCTGGCGGCTACACCTTC. Its translation is CASSEGAGAGGYTF.

The chain employs TRBV7-2 and TRBJ2-3; TRBD2 might be the D (6 bases). The CDR3 has 16 amino acids. V dropped 6 bases and J dropped 6 bases, with 22 bases sitting between them. In germline, CDR1 is SGHTA, CDR2 FQGNSA. The chain's CDR3 is CASRSRLTTSPDTQYF. CDR3 sequence (DNA): TGTGCCAGCAGATCTAGATTGACTACTAGCCCCGATACGCAGTATTTT.

The rearrangement joins TRBV12-5 to TRBJ2-7; 10 nucleotides agree with TRBD1. In germline, CDR1 is LGHNT, CDR2 FRNRAP. This CDR3 spans 15 amino acids. V lost 4 bases, J lost 1 base, and 4 bases stayed unmatched. The DNA of the CDR3 is TGTGCTAGTGGTTCGGGACAGGGGTCTTCCTACGAGCAGTACTTC. Translation: CASGSGQGSSYEQYF.

The CDR3 DNA reads as TGTGCCAGCTCACCTGGAGTGGGAGCTTCCGTCGGGGAGCTGTTTTTT. It encodes CASSPGVGASVGELFF. The rearrangement joins TRBV18 to TRBJ2-2; a weak D match, TRBD2 (5 bases). Germline lookup yields CDR1 KGHSH and CDR2 LQKENI. This CDR3 region has 16 residues. The germline V and J ends were trimmed by 3 bases and 7 bases, with 18 bases remaining between them.

This rearrangement joins TRBV10-3 to TRBJ2-7, with D hard to call. The germline CDR1 and CDR2 sequences are ENHRY and SYGVKD. CDR3 length: 14 residues. The V gene lost 8 bases and the J gene lost 3 bases, with 17 bases spanning the gap. For the CDR3, the DNA is TGTGCCATCTCCGGCGGTGGCACCTACTACGAGCAGTACTTC. It specifies CAISGGGTYYEQYF.

The genes are TRBV3-1 (or the pseudogene TRBV3-2) and TRBJ1-4, with 10 bases matching TRBD1. This CDR3 comprises 15 residues. V shed 3 bases, J shed 8 bases, and the junction held 6 bases outside the gene matches. Germline lookup yields CDR1 LGHDT and CDR2 YNNKEL (reference sequence). The CDR3 protein is CASSHRDRGPEKLFF. CDR3 nucleotide sequence: TGTGCCAGCAGCCACCGGGACAGGGGCCCGGAAAAACTGTTTTTT.